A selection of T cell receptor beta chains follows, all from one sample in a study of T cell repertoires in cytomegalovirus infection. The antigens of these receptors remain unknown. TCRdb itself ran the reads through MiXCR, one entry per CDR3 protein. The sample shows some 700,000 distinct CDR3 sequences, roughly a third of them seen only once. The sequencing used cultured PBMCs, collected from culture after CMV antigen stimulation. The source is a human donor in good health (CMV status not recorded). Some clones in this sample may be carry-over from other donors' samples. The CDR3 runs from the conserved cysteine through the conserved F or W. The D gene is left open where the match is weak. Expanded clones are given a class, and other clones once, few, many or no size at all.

CDR3 DNA: TGTGCCAGCAGCTTAAACGCAGGCACCGGGGAGCTGTTTTTT
CDR3 protein: CASSLNAGTGELFF
J gene: TRBJ2-2
clone size: few
D gene: NA
V gene: TRBV11-2

CDR3 DNA: TGTGCCAGCAGCAGGACTAGCGGGAGACCAGATACGCAGTATTTT
CDR3 protein: CASSRTSGRPDTQYF
J gene: TRBJ2-3
clone size: many
D gene: TRBD2
V gene: TRBV7-2

CDR3 DNA: TGTGCCAGCAGTTACGCAACTTCGAATAAGCAGTTCTTC
CDR3 protein: CASSYATSNKQFF
J gene: TRBJ2-1
clone size: NA
D gene: NA
V gene: TRBV6-2/TRBV6-3

CDR3 DNA: TGTGCCAGTAAGGGACGGTCGGGGAGCGCAGATACGCAGTATTTT
CDR3 protein: CASKGRSGSADTQYF
J gene: TRBJ2-3
clone size: NA
D gene: NA
V gene: TRBV19

CDR3 DNA: TGTGCCAGCAGTTTAACCCGCGCCGTGACTGAAGCTTTCTTT
CDR3 protein: CASSLTRAVTEAFF
J gene: TRBJ1-1
clone size: NA
D gene: NA
V gene: TRBV27

CDR3 DNA: TGTGCCAGCAGCCCCTGGCAGCCTCCTGGTCAGCCCCAGCATTTT
CDR3 protein: CASSPWQPPGQPQHF
J gene: TRBJ1-5
clone size: NA
D gene: NA
V gene: TRBV7-9

CDR3 DNA: TGTGCCAGCAGCTCCGTGGCACTCCCGAACACTGAAGCTTTCTTT
CDR3 protein: CASSSVALPNTEAFF
J gene: TRBJ1-1
clone size: NA
D gene: NA
V gene: TRBV5-6

CDR3 DNA: TGTGCCAGCAGCCAAGACCCGGACACAGATACGCAGTATTTT
CDR3 protein: CASSQDPDTDTQYF
J gene: TRBJ2-3
clone size: few
D gene: NA
V gene: TRBV4-2

CDR3 DNA: TGTGCCACCTATCGCCTCGGGGGGCTAGAGACCCAGTACTTC
CDR3 protein: CATYRLGGLETQYF
J gene: TRBJ2-5
clone size: few
D gene: NA
V gene: TRBV7-9

CDR3 DNA: TGTGCCAGTAGTGGTGTGCTGGGGAACGAGCAGTTCTTC
CDR3 protein: CASSGVLGNEQFF
J gene: TRBJ2-1
clone size: NA
D gene: NA
V gene: TRBV19

CDR3 DNA: TGTGCCAGCGGCGGGACGGGCAATGAGCAGTTCTTC
CDR3 protein: CASGGTGNEQFF
J gene: TRBJ2-1
clone size: once
D gene: NA
V gene: TRBV7-6

CDR3 DNA: TGTGCCAGCACCTTCCTCCACGAGCAGTACTTC
CDR3 protein: CASTFLHEQYF
J gene: TRBJ2-7
clone size: NA
D gene: NA
V gene: TRBV6-5

CDR3 DNA: TGTGCCAGCAGCGGAGTAGCGGGGGGGGCTGGAGAGCAGTACTTC
CDR3 protein: CASSGVAGGAGEQYF
J gene: TRBJ2-7
clone size: many
D gene: TRBD2
V gene: TRBV7-2

CDR3 DNA: TGTGCCAGCAGGGAAGCGGGAGTGCCCCACAATGAGCAGTTCTTC
CDR3 protein: CASREAGVPHNEQFF
J gene: TRBJ2-1
clone size: few
D gene: TRBD2
V gene: TRBV6-2/TRBV6-3

CDR3 DNA: TGTGCCAGCCAAGACGGACTAGCGGGGGGCCTAGATACGCAGTATTTT
CDR3 protein: CASQDGLAGGLDTQYF
J gene: TRBJ2-3
clone size: NA
D gene: TRBD2
V gene: TRBV27

CDR3 DNA: TGTGCCAGTCACAGGGGAGGCGAAGCTTTCTTT
CDR3 protein: CASHRGGEAFF
J gene: TRBJ1-1
clone size: few
D gene: TRBD1
V gene: TRBV2

CDR3 DNA: TGTGCCAGCAGTGAAGCCGGATCCAGCGGGGGATGGGATACGCAGTATTTT
CDR3 protein: CASSEAGSSGGWDTQYF
J gene: TRBJ2-3
clone size: NA
D gene: TRBD2
V gene: TRBV6-1

CDR3 DNA: TGCGCCAGCAGGCCGGCCCCTGACACCATGAACACTGAAGCTTTCTTT
CDR3 protein: CASRPAPDTMNTEAFF
J gene: TRBJ1-1
clone size: NA
D gene: NA
V gene: TRBV23-1

CDR3 DNA: TGTGCCAGCCGGGGGGCGGGCTACACCTTC
CDR3 protein: CASRGAGYTF
J gene: TRBJ1-2
clone size: many
D gene: NA
V gene: TRBV7-2

CDR3 DNA: TGTGCCAGCAGTTCGGATCGTGGGAGGAAGAACTATGGCTACACCTTC
CDR3 protein: CASSSDRGRKNYGYTF
J gene: TRBJ1-2
clone size: NA
D gene: NA
V gene: TRBV6-5

CDR3 DNA: TGCAGCGTTGAAGTTGGACCCCGGGGCTATGGCTACACCTTC
CDR3 protein: CSVEVGPRGYGYTF
J gene: TRBJ1-2
clone size: NA
D gene: NA
V gene: TRBV29-1

CDR3 DNA: TGCAGTGCTAGAGAGGATGGGGCAGGGGGAACTGAAGCTTTCTTT
CDR3 protein: CSAREDGAGGTEAFF
J gene: TRBJ1-1
clone size: few
D gene: TRBD1
V gene: TRBV20-1